The 18 T cell receptor beta chains given below trace back to one sample, sequenced in a study of T-cell reconstitution after alpha-beta-depleted transplantation in children. Unique molecular identifiers were incorporated during preparation of the TCRbeta library. TCRdb redid the calling of the PCR reads with MiXCR, one entry per CDR3 protein. In the table there are some 500,000 distinct CDR3 sequences, about 18% of which are singletons. Sequencing used PBMCs from the stem cell graft donor, obtained from the stem cell graft. These TCRs come from a human donor who donated a stem cell graft to a child with acute lymphoblastic leukemia.

This clonotype was observed a few times. Relative to the germline gene, one junction end is altered; a read error may explain this. The CDR3 DNA reads as TGCGCCAGCAGCCAGGGGCCTGGAAACATCATATATTTT. As protein: CASSQGPGNIIYF. The chain recombines TRBV4-1 with TRBJ1-3; D possibly corresponds to TRBD1 (5 bases). Germline loops: CDR1 MGHRA, CDR2 YSYEKL. The CDR3 consists of 13 residues.

This clonotype was picked up many times. The chain uses TRBV7-9 and TRBJ1-1, with 7 nucleotides matching TRBD1. Germline CDR1 is SEHNR and CDR2 is FQNEAQ (reference sequence). The CDR3 contains 13 residues. V was clipped by 6 bases and J by 5 bases; unmatched bases: 6. CDR3 nucleotide sequence: TGTGCCAGCAGTCCAACAGGGGAGACTGAAGCTTTCTTT. Translating gives CASSPTGETEAFF.

This sequence joins TRBV5-4 and TRBJ1-4, with 9 bases fitting TRBD1. CDR1 SGHNT and CDR2 YYREEE come from the germline V gene (reference sequence). V gave up 3 bases and J gave up 8 bases; unmatched junction bases: 20. This CDR3 is built from 19 residues. The CDR3 protein is CASSSLDRGRGEAAEKLFF. The CDR3 DNA is TGTGCCAGCAGCTCCCTGGACAGGGGCCGTGGTGAGGCGGCGGAAAAACTGTTTTTT.

V gene TRBV9 combines with J gene TRBJ1-2; D is ambiguous. The V end was cut by 0 bases, the J end by 4 bases, with 7 bases between. Germline CDR1 and CDR2: SGDLS and YYNGEE. The CDR3 length is 13 residues. The CDR3 protein is CASSVASSYGYTF. The CDR3 DNA reads TGTGCCAGCAGCGTAGCCTCCAGCTATGGCTACACCTTC.

This clonotype was seen only a few times. The chain joins TRBV6-2 or TRBV6-3 to TRBJ1-2; D is uncertain. The CDR3 contains 13 residues. The germline V gene encodes CDR1 MNHEY and CDR2 SVGEGT. V was trimmed by 1 base and J by 5 bases, leaving 8 bases between them. The CDR3 reads CASSYFIRYGYTF. CDR3 DNA: TGTGCCAGCAGTTACTTCATCAGATATGGCTACACCTTC.

This rearrangement joins TRBV20-1 to TRBJ2-7, with D possibly being TRBD1 (5 bases). From germline, CDR1 is DFQATT and CDR2 SNEGSKA (reference sequence). V gave up 1 base and J gave up 0 bases, with 16 bases separating them. The CDR3 totals 16 residues. This CDR3 reads CSARGDRIRSSYEQYF. The CDR3, as DNA: TGCAGTGCTAGAGGAGACAGAATCAGAAGCTCCTACGAGCAGTACTTC.

This clonotype was seen more than once but under ten times. The chain carries TRBV6-5 and TRBJ1-3; D is perhaps TRBD1 (6 bases). Trimming pared 2 bases from V and 0 bases from J, leaving 8 bases between. The CDR3 consists of 15 residues. From germline, CDR1 is MNHEY and CDR2 SVGAGI. DNA of the CDR3: TGTGCCAGCAGTTACGGGGGCATCTCTGGAAACACCATATATTTT. This codes for CASSYGGISGNTIYF.

V is TRBV7-6 and J is TRBJ2-7, with TRBD2 matching over 10 bases. CDR3 length: 13 amino acids. Trimming took 5 bases from V and 7 from J; bases not matched to a gene: 5. The germline CDR1 and CDR2 sequences are SGHVS and FNYEAQ. The CDR3 DNA is TGTGCCAGCAGCAGCGGGGGGGCTCGGGAGCAGTACTTC. Residues: CASSSGGAREQYF.

On this clonotype itself: One end of the junction does not line up with germline, which may come from a read error. The gene calls are TRBV5-1 and TRBJ2-7, with D possibly being TRBD1 (6 bases). The CDR3 loop spans 15 amino acids. The germline gives CDR1 SGHRS, CDR2 YFSETQ. The CDR3 loop reads CASSLDRRGSYEQYF. The CDR3 nucleotides read TGCGCCAGCAGTTTGGACAGACGTGGCTCCTACGAGCAGTACTTC.

The chain joins TRBV20-1 to TRBJ2-7; 8 bases agree with TRBD2. The CDR3 is 15 amino acids. CDR1 is DFQATT, CDR2 SNEGSKA, per germline (reference sequence). After removal of 6 bases from V and 1 base from J, the junction contained 11 bases not matched to a gene. The CDR3 loop reads CSAISGTRGSYEQYF. For the CDR3, the DNA is TGCAGTGCCATATCCGGGACTAGAGGATCCTACGAGCAGTACTTC.

V is TRBV5-6 and J is TRBJ2-1, with TRBD2 matching over 9 bases. Germline CDR1 and CDR2: SGHDT and YYEEEE. Trimming took 1 base from V and 8 from J; bases not matched to a gene: 10. The CDR3 has 16 residues. CDR3 sequence (DNA): TGTGCCAGCAGCTTGTACGGCGGGAGGGGCTCCGATGAGCAGTTCTTC. Translating gives CASSLYGGRGSDEQFF. The full variable domain, with the rest looked up from reference TRBV5-6 and TRBJ2-1, is DAGVTQSPTHLIKTRGQQVTLRCSPKSGHDTVSWYQQALGQGPQFIFQYYEEEERQRGNFPDRFSGHQFPNYSSELNVNALLLGDSALYLCASSLYGGRGSDEQFFGPGTRLTVL.

This clonotype showed up just a few times. This rearrangement joins TRBV5-5 to TRBJ2-1; D uncertain. Per germline, CDR1 SGHKS and CDR2 YYEKEE (reference sequence). The V end lost 3 bases, the J end lost 6 bases, and 16 bases lay between the germline ends. The CDR3 extends over 15 amino acids. CDR3 protein: CASSSRRIGSNEQFF. For the CDR3, the DNA is TGTGCCAGCAGCTCCCGTAGAATAGGGTCCAATGAGCAGTTCTTC.

The chain joins TRBV15 to TRBJ1-4; D not certain. The germline gives CDR1 LNHNV, CDR2 YYDKDF (reference sequence). This CDR3 is 13 amino acids long. V was cut by 5 bases and J by 5 bases, with 9 bases left in between. The CDR3 loop is CATSGRRNEKLFF. The CDR3 DNA sequence: TGTGCCACCAGCGGCAGGAGAAATGAAAAACTGTTTTTT. The full variable domain, completed using reference TRBV15 and TRBJ1-4, is DAMVIQNPRYQVTQFGKPVTLSCSQTLNHNVMYWYQQKSSQAPKLLFHYYDKDFNNEADTPDNFQSRRPNTSFCFLDIRSPGLGDTAMYLCATSGRRNEKLFFGSGTQLSVL.

This clonotype has only a few counts. CDR3 bases: TGTGCCAGCAGCTTCACAGGGAATGGGGAGACCCAGTACTTC. Protein sequence: CASSFTGNGETQYF. The rearrangement links TRBV7-2 to TRBJ2-5; perhaps TRBD1 as D (6 bases). The CDR3 is 14 residues long. The ends were cut back, 3 bases at V and 5 bases at J, with 13 bases in the middle. From germline, CDR1 is SGHTA and CDR2 FQGNSA.

This chain connects TRBV20-1 to TRBJ1-1, with D possibly matching TRBD1 (5 bases). V was shortened by 5 bases and J by 1 base, with 8 bases between the two germline ends. Germline-derived CDR1 and CDR2 are DFQATT and SNEGSKA (reference sequence). The CDR3 is 12 residues long. CDR3 sequence reads: CSADDRNTEAFF. The CDR3 coding sequence is TGCAGTGCTGACGACAGGAACACTGAAGCTTTCTTT.

This clonotype was seen more than once but under ten times. CDR3 in DNA: TGTGCCAGCAGTCTAACCCAGGGAGTGCGTCAGCCCCAGCATTTT. Amino acid sequence: CASSLTQGVRQPQHF. This sequence joins TRBV12-3 or TRBV12-4 and TRBJ1-5, with a possible D match to TRBD1 (5 bases). CDR3 length: 15 residues. V lost 5 bases and J lost 6, with 17 bases in between.

This rearrangement joins TRBV6-6 to TRBJ1-3, with D maybe TRBD1 (6 bases). V lost 6 bases, J lost 6 bases, and 12 bases lay in between. The CDR3 has 13 residues. Germline V lookup: CDR1 MNHNY, CDR2 SVGAGI (reference sequence). The CDR3 DNA reads as TGTGCCAGCAGGGGGGCAGGGCCAAACACCATATATTTT. Amino acid sequence: CASRGAGPNTIYF.

This clonotype has just a few counts. The rearrangement joins TRBV7-9 to TRBJ2-1, with D perhaps assigned TRBD1 or TRBD2 (5 bases each). Trimming stripped 8 bases from V and 5 bases from J, with 19 bases between. In germline, CDR1 is SEHNR, CDR2 FQNEAQ (reference sequence). The CDR3 has 15 residues. CDR3 region: CASDGPEGNHNEQFF. The CDR3 coding sequence is TGTGCCAGCGATGGACCCGAGGGGAACCACAATGAGCAGTTCTTC.